A single sample is the source of the 2 T cell receptor beta chains below, sequenced in a study of T cells after yellow fever vaccination. TCRdb re-called the 5' RACE reads with MiXCR, one entry per CDR3 protein. Seen here are about 260,000 distinct CDR3 sequences, approximately 13% observed once, and the top ten hold around 0.49%. This sample comprised CD4+ T cells sorted from PBMCs, obtained 45 days after the yellow fever booster vaccination. These receptors were taken from a man aged 30-40 years who received the YFV17D yellow fever vaccine.

This rearrangement joins TRBV21-1 to TRBJ2-7; TRBD1 is taken as the D call from the table, unchecked against the DNA. TRBV21-1 is described as a pseudogene. This CDR3 spans 19 amino acids. CDR3 in DNA: TGTGCCAGCAGCACATCCTCCCCCCCCCCTGCAAAGTCAGGCGGCGAGCAGTACTTC. This gives the protein CASSTSSPPPAKSGGEQYF.

This clonotype was seen only a few times. The chain employs TRBV18 and TRBJ2-7, with a weak D call TRBD1 (7 bases). The CDR3 loop spans 15 amino acids. Deletions cut 3 bases from V and 0 bases from J, with 12 bases between. Per the germline V gene, CDR1 is KGHSH and CDR2 is LQKENI. CDR3 sequence: CASSPIRGASYEQYF. The CDR3 DNA follows: TGTGCCAGCTCACCCATCAGGGGGGCCTCCTACGAGCAGTACTTC.